This is a list of T cell receptor beta chains from one sample in a study of blood T cell repertoires in COVID-19. Clones were read by immunoSEQ multiplex PCR, and TCRdb kept only the in-frame ones, dropping some. Of 35,000 to 50,000 clones in the sample, about 89% were seen once. Sequencing was carried out using peripheral blood. These receptors all come from a woman in her 30s in a cohort sampled during active COVID-19. The CDR3 runs from the conserved cysteine through the conserved F or W. A D gene is named only where the DNA matches it firmly.

V gene: TRBV7-9; J gene: TRBJ2-3; D gene: NA; CDR3 DNA: TGTGCCAGCAGACACCCTAGGGGTAGTGGGGATACGCAGTATTTT; CDR3 protein: CASRHPRGSGDTQYF
V gene: TRBV19; J gene: TRBJ2-1; D gene: TRBD2; CDR3 DNA: TGTGCCAGTACTAGTTTAGTCGGACTAGCGGGAGCAAATGAGCAGTTCTTC; CDR3 protein: CASTSLVGLAGANEQFF
V gene: TRBV29-1; J gene: TRBJ1-2; D gene: NA; CDR3 DNA: TGCAGCGTATGGCGGGACTATGGCTACACCTTC; CDR3 protein: CSVWRDYGYTF
V gene: TRBV7-2; J gene: TRBJ2-5; D gene: NA; CDR3 DNA: TGTGCCAGCAGCTTTATAGAGACCCAGTACTTC; CDR3 protein: CASSFIETQYF
V gene: TRBV29-1; J gene: TRBJ2-7; D gene: NA; CDR3 DNA: TGCAGCGTTGAAGATACCCCGGACACGAAGGGGGAGCAGTACTTC; CDR3 protein: CSVEDTPDTKGEQYF
V gene: TRBV6-2/TRBV6-3; J gene: TRBJ2-1; D gene: TRBD2; CDR3 DNA: TGTGCCAGCAGTTACTCCGTCCCCGGGACTAGCGTCAATGAGCAGTTCTTC; CDR3 protein: CASSYSVPGTSVNEQFF
V gene: TRBV6-5; J gene: TRBJ2-5; D gene: TRBD2; CDR3 DNA: TGTGCCAGCAGGCCGGGAGGAGCCGGGGAGACCCAGTACTTC; CDR3 protein: CASRPGGAGETQYF
V gene: TRBV30; J gene: TRBJ1-1; D gene: TRBD1; CDR3 DNA: TGTGCCTGTAACAGGGGGATCTATATGAACACTGAAGCTTTCTTT; CDR3 protein: CACNRGIYMNTEAFF
V gene: TRBV5-1; J gene: TRBJ1-1; D gene: NA; CDR3 DNA: TGCGCCAGCGCCGCGGCGGGACGGACGAACACTGAAGCTTTCTTT; CDR3 protein: CASAAAGRTNTEAFF
V gene: TRBV4-1; J gene: TRBJ2-2; D gene: NA; CDR3 DNA: TGCGCCAGCAGCCAACTGAGGAACACCGGGGAGCTGTTTTTT; CDR3 protein: CASSQLRNTGELFF